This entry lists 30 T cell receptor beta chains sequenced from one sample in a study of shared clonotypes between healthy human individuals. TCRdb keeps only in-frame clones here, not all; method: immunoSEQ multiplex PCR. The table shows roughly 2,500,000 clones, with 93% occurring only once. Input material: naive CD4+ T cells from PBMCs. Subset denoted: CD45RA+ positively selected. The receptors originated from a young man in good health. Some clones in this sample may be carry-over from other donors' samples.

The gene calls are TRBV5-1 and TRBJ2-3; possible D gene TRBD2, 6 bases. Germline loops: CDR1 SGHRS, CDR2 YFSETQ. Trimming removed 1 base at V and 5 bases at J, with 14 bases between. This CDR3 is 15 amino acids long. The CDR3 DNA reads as TGCGCCAGCAGCTTGCTTCCGGGACTTAAAGATACGCAGTATTTT. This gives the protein CASSLLPGLKDTQYF.

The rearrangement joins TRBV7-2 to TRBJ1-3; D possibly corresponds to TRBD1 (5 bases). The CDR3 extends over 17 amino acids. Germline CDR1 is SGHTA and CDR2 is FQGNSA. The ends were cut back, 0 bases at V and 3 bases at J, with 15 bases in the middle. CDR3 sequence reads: CASSLAPQGAYGNTIYF. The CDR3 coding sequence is TGTGCCAGCAGCTTAGCGCCGCAGGGCGCCTATGGAAACACCATATATTTT. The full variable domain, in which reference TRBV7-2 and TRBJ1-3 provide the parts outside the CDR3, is GAGVSQSPSNKVTEKGKDVELRCDPISGHTALYWYRQSLGQGLEFLIYFQGNSAPDKSGLPSDRFSAERTGGSVSTLTIQRTQQEDSAVYLCASSLAPQGAYGNTIYFGEGSWLTVV.

The CDR3 loop is CASRTGGTTTYEQYF. The CDR3, as DNA: TGCGCCAGCAGGACAGGGGGGACAACCACCTACGAGCAGTACTTC. The gene calls are TRBV5-1 and TRBJ2-7, with 9 nucleotides matching TRBD1. CDR1 is SGHRS and CDR2 is YFSETQ in the germline V gene. The J segment lost 2 bases and the V segment lost 5 bases, leaving 8 bases of the junction unmatched. There are 15 residues in the CDR3.

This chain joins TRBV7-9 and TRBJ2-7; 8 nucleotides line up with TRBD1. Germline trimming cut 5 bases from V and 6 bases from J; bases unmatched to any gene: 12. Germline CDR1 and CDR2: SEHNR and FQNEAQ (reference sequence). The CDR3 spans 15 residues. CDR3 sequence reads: CASSQLPGQDSEQYF. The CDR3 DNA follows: TGTGCCAGCAGCCAACTCCCGGGACAGGACTCCGAGCAGTACTTC.

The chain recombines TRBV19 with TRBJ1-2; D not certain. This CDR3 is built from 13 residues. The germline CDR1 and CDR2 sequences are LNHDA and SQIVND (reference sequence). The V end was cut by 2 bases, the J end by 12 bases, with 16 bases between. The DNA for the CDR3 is TGTGCCAGTAGTATATTAAGGTGGGAACCACACACCTTC. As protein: CASSILRWEPHTF.

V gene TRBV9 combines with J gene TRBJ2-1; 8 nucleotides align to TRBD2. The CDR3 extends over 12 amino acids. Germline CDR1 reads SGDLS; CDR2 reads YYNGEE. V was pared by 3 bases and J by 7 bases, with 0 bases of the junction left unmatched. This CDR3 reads CASSASGNEQFF. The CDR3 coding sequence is TGTGCCAGCAGCGCTAGCGGGAATGAGCAGTTCTTC. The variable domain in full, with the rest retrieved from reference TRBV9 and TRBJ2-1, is DSGVTQTPKHLITATGQRVTLRCSPRSGDLSVYWYQQSLDQGLQFLIQYYNGEERAKGNILERFSAQQFPDLHSELNLSSLELGDSALYFCASSASGNEQFFGPGTRLTVL.

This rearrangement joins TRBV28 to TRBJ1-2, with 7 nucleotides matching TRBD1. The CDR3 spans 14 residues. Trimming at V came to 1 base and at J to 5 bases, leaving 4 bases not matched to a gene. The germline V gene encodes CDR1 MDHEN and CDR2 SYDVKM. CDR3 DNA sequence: TGTGCCAGCAGTTTATCTAACAGGGGATATGGCTACACCTTC. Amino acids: CASSLSNRGYGYTF.

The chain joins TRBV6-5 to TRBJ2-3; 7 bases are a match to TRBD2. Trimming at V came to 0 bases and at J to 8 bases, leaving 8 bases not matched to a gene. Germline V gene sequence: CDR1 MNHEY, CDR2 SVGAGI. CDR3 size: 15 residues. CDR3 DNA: TGTGCCAGCAGTTACTCGGGCGGGAGTGCGGGTACGCAGTATTTT. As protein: CASSYSGGSAGTQYF.

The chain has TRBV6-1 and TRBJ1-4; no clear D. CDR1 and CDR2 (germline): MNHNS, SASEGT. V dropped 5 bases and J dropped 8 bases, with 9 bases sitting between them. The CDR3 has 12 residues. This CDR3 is CASSRLGEKLFF. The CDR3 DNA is TGTGCCAGCAGTAGACTAGGGGAAAAACTGTTTTTT.

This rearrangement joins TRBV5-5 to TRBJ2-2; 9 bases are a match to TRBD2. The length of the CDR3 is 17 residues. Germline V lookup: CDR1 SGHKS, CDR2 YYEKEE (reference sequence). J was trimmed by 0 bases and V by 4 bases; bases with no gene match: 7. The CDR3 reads CASSTAAGGANTGELFF. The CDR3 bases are TGTGCCAGCAGCACCGCCGCGGGAGGGGCGAACACCGGGGAGCTGTTTTTT.

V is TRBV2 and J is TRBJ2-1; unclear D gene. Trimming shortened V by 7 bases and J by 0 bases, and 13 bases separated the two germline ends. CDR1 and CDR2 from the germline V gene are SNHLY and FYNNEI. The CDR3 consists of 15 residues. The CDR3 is CASKQSASSYNEQFF. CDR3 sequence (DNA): TGTGCCAGCAAGCAGTCCGCGAGCTCCTACAATGAGCAGTTCTTC. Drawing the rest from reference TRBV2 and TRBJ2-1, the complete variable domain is EPEVTQTPSHQVTQMGQEVILRCVPISNHLYFYWYRQILGQKVEFLVSFYNNEISEKSEIFDDQFSVERPDGSNFTLKIRSTKLEDSAMYFCASKQSASSYNEQFFGPGTRLTVL.

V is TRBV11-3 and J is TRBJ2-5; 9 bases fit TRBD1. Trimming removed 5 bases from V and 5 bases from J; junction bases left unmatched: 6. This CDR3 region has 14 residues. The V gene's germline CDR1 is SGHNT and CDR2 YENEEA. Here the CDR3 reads CASSPGQGMETQYF. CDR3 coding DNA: TGTGCCAGCAGCCCCGGACAGGGGATGGAGACCCAGTACTTC.

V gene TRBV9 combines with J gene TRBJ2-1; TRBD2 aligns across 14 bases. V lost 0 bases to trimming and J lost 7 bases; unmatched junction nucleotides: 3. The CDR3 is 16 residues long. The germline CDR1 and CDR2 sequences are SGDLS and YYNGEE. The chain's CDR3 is CASSVVWTSGGNEQFF. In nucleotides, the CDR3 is TGTGCCAGCAGCGTAGTTTGGACTAGCGGGGGGAATGAGCAGTTCTTC.

The CDR3 spells CASSYSPGSSTDTQYF. CDR3 bases: TGTGCCAGCAGTTACTCGCCAGGATCAAGCACAGATACGCAGTATTTT. The V call is TRBV6-5, the J call TRBJ2-3; D gene unclear. Germline CDR1 is MNHEY and CDR2 is SVGAGI. Trimming removed 0 bases at V and 0 bases at J, with 10 bases between. The CDR3 length is 16 residues.

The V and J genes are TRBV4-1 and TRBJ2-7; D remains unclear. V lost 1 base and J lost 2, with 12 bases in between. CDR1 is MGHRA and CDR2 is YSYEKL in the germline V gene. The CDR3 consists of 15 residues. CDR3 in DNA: TGCGCCAGCAGCCAAGCCCACACAAGCACCTACGAGCAGTACTTC. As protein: CASSQAHTSTYEQYF.

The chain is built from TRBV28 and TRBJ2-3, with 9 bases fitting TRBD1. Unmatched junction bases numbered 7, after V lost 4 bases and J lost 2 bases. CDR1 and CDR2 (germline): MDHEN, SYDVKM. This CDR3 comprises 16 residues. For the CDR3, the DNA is TGTGCCAGCAGTTCGCCGGGACAGGGTATCACAGATACGCAGTATTTT. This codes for CASSSPGQGITDTQYF.

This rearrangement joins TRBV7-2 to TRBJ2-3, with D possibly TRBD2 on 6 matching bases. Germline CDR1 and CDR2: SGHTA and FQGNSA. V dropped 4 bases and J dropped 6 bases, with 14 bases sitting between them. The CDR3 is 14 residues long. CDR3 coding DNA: TGTGCCAGCAGCTCCCCCAGACTAGTGGATACGCAGTATTTT. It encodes CASSSPRLVDTQYF.

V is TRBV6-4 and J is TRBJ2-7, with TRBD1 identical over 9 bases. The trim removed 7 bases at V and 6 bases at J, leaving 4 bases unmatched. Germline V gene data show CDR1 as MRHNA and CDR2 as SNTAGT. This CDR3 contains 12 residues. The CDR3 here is CASKTGGSEQYF. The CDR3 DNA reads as TGTGCCAGCAAAACAGGGGGCAGCGAGCAGTACTTC.

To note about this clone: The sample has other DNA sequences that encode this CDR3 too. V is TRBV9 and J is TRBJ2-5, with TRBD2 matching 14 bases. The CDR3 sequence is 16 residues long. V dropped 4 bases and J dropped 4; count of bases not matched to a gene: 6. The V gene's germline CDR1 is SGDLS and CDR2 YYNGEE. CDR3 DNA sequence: TGTGCCAGCAGCCCAAGACTAGCGGGAGGGCCAGAGACCCAGTACTTC. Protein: CASSPRLAGGPETQYF.

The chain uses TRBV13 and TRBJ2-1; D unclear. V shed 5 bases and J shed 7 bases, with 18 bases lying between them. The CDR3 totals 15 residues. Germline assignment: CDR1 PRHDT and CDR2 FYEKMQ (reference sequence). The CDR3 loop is CASSELKVVSNEQFF. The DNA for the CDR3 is TGTGCCAGCAGCGAACTAAAAGTCGTTTCGAATGAGCAGTTCTTC.

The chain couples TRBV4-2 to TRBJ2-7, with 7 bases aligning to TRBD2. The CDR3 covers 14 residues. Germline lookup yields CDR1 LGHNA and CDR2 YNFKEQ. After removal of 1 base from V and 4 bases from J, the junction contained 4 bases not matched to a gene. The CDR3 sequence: CASSQGGSQYEQYF. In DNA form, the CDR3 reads TGTGCCAGCAGCCAAGGCGGGAGCCAGTACGAGCAGTACTTC.

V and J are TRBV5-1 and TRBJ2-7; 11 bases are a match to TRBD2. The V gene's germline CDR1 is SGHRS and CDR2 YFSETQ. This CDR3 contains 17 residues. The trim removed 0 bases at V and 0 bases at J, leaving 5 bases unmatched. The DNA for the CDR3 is TGCGCCAGCAGCTTGGGGACTAGCGGGTCCGGCTCCTACGAGCAGTACTTC. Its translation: CASSLGTSGSGSYEQYF.

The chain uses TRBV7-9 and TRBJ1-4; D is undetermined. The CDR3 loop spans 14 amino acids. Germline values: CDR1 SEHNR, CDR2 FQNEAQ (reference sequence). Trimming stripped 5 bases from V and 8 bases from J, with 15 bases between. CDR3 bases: TGTGCCAGCAGCGCCCAGGCTTGGGAGGAAAAACTGTTTTTT. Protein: CASSAQAWEEKLFF.

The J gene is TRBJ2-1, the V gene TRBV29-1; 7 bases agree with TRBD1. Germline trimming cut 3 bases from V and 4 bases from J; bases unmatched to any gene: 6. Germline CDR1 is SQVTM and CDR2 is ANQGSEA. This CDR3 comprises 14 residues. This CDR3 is CSVEQGVPYNEQFF. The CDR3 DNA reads TGCAGCGTTGAGCAGGGGGTGCCGTACAATGAGCAGTTCTTC.

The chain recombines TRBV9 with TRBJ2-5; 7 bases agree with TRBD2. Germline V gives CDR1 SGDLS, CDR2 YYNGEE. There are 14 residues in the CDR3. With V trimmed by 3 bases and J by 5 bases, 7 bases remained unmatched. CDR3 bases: TGTGCCAGCAGCGATCTAGCGGCCGGGGAGACCCAGTACTTC. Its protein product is CASSDLAAGETQYF.

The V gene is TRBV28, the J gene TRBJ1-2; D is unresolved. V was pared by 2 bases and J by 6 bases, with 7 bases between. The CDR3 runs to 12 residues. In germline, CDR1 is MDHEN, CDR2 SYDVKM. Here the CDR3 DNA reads TGTGCCAGCAGTTTAAGAACCCATGGCTACACCTTC. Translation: CASSLRTHGYTF.

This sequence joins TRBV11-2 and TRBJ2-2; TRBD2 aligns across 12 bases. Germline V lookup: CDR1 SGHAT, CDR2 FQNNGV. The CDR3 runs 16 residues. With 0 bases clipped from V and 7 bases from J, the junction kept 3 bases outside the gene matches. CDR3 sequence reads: CASSLDPGLAGGELFF. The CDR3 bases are TGTGCCAGCAGCTTAGACCCGGGACTAGCGGGCGGGGAGCTGTTTTTT. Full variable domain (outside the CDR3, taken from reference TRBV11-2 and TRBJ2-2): EAGVAQSPRYKIIEKRQSVAFWCNPISGHATLYWYQQILGQGPKLLIQFQNNGVVDDSQLPKDRFSAERLKGVDSTLKIQPAKLEDSAVYLCASSLDPGLAGGELFFGEGSRLTVL.

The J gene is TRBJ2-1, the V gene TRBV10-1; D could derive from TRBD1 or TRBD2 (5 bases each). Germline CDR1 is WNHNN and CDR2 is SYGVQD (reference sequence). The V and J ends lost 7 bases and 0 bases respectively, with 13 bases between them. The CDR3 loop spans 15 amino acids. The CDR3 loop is CASKGTPRSYNEQFF. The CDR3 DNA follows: TGCGCCAGCAAAGGGACCCCCCGCTCCTACAATGAGCAGTTCTTC.

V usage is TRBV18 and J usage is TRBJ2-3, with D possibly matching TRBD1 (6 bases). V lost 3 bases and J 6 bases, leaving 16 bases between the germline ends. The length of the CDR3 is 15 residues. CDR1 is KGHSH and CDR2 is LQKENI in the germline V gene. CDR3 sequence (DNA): TGTGCCAGCTCACCTACAGGGCCCGCTCCGGATACGCAGTATTTT. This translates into CASSPTGPAPDTQYF.

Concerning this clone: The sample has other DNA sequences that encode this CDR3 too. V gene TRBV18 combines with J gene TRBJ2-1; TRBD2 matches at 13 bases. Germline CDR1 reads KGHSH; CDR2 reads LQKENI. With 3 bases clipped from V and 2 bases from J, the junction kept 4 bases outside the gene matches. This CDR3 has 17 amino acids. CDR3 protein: CASSPPGLAGPYNEQFF. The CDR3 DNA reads TGTGCCAGCTCACCCCCGGGACTAGCGGGACCCTACAATGAGCAGTTCTTC.